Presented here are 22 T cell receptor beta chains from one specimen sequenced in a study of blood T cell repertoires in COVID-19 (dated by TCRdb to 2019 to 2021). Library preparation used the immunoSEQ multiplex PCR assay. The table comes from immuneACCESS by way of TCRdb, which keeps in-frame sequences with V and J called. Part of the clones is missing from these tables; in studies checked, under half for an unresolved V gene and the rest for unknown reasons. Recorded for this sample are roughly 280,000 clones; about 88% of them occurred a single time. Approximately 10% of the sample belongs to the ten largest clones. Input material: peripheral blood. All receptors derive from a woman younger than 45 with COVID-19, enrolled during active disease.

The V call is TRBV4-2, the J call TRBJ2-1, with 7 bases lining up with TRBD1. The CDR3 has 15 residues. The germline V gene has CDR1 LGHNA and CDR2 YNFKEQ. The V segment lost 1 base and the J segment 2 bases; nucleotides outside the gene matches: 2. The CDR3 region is CASSQVGQAYNEQFF. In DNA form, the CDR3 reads TGTGCCAGCAGCCAAGTAGGACAGGCCTACAATGAGCAGTTCTTC.

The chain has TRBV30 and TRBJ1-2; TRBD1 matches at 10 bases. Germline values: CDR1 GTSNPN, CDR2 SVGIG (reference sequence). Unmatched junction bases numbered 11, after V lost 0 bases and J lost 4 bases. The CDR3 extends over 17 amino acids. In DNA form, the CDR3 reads TGTGCCTGGAGTGTACGTCGGGACAGGGGTTTGTCCTATGGCTACACCTTC. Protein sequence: CAWSVRRDRGLSYGYTF.

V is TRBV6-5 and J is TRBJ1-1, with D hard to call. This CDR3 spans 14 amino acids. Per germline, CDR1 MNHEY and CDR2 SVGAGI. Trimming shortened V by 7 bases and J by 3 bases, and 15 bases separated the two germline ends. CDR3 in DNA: TGTGCCAGCATCAAAGAGGGTTTCTACACTGAAGCTTTCTTT. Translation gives CASIKEGFYTEAFF.

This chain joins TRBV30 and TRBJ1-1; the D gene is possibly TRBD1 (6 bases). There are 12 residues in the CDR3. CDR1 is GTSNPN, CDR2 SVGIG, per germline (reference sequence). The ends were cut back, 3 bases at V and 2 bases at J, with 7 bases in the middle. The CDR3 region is CAWRDSNTEAFF. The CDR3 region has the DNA TGTGCCTGGAGGGACAGTAACACTGAAGCTTTCTTT.

The chain's CDR3 is CAPPTTWPDYGYTF. The DNA for the CDR3 is TGTGCCCCCCCAACTACTTGGCCGGATTATGGCTACACCTTC. J is TRBJ1-2 and V is TRBV11-3; no reliable D call. CDR1 and CDR2 from the germline V gene are SGHNT and YENEEA. V was pared by 11 bases and J by 5 bases, with 21 bases between. This CDR3 region has 14 residues.

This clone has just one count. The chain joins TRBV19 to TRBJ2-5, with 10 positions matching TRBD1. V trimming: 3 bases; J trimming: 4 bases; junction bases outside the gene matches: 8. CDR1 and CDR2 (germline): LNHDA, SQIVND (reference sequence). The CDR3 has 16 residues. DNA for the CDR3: TGTGCCAGTAGTATTCGACAGGGGGCATTGCGAGAGACCCAGTACTTC. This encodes CASSIRQGALRETQYF.

The DNA of the CDR3 is TGCGCCAGCAGCCCTGGGACAGGGGGCGACACTGAAGCTTTCTTT. Its protein is CASSPGTGGDTEAFF. The genes are TRBV4-1 and TRBJ1-1; 12 bases align to TRBD1. The CDR3 runs 15 residues. The germline CDR1 and CDR2 sequences are MGHRA and YSYEKL. V lost 4 bases and J lost 3; bases outside the gene matches: 3.

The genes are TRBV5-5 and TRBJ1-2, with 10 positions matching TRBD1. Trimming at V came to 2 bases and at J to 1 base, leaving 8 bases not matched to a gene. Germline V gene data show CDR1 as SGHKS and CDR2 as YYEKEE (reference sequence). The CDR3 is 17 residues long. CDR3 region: CASSFTGQGPHNYGYTF. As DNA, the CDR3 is TGTGCCAGCAGCTTTACGGGACAGGGGCCGCATAACTATGGCTACACCTTC.

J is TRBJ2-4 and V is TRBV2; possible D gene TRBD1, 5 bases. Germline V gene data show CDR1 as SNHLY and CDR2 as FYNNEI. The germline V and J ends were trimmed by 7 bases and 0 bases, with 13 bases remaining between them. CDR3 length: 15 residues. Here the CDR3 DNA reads TGTGCCAGCAAGGGGTCCCACCTAGCCAAAAACATTCAGTACTTC. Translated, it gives CASKGSHLAKNIQYF.

CDR3: CASSFQGAAYQETQYF. CDR3 in DNA: TGCGCCAGCAGCTTTCAGGGGGCCGCTTACCAAGAGACCCAGTACTTC. The rearrangement links TRBV5-1 to TRBJ2-5; 8 nucleotides line up with TRBD1. V lost 2 bases and J lost 0; bases outside the gene matches: 6. CDR3 length equals 16 residues. Germline loops: CDR1 SGHRS, CDR2 YFSETQ.

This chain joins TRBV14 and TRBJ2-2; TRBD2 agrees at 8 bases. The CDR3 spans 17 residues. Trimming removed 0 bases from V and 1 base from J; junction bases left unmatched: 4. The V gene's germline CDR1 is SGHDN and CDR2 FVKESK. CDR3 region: CASSQDGTSGNTGELFF. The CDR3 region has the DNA TGTGCCAGCAGCCAAGATGGAACTAGCGGGAACACCGGGGAGCTGTTTTTT.

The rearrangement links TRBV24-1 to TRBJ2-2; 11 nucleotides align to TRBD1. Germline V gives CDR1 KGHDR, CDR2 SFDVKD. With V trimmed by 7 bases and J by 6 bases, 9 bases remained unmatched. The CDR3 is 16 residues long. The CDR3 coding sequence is TGTGCCACCAGCCCACGGACAGGGGGCTTCCCCGGGGAGCTGTTTTTT. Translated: CATSPRTGGFPGELFF.

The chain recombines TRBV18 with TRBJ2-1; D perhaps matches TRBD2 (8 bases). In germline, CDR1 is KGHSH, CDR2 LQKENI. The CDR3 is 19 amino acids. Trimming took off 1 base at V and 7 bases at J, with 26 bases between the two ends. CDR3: CASSPLAGQWTGGENEQFF. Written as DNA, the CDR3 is TGTGCCAGCTCACCACTAGCGGGACAATGGACAGGTGGAGAGAATGAGCAGTTCTTC.

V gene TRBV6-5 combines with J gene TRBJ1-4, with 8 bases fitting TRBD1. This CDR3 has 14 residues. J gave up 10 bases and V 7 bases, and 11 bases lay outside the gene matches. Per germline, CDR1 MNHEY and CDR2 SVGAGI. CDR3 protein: CASIPDRVPRKLFF. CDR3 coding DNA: TGTGCCAGCATACCGGACAGGGTCCCGCGAAAACTGTTTTTT.

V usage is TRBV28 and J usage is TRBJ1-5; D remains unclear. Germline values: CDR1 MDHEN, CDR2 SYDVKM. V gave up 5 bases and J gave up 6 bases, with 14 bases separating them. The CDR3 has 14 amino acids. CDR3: CASSITGDIQPQHF. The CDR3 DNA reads TGTGCCAGCAGTATAACCGGGGATATTCAGCCCCAGCATTTT.

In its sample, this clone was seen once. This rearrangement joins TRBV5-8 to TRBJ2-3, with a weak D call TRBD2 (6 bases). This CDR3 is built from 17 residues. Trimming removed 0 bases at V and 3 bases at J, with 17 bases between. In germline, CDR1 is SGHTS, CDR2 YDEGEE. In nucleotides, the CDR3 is TGTGCCAGCAGCTTGGGCCAGGGAGGAGAGAATACAGATACGCAGTATTTT. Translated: CASSLGQGGENTDTQYF. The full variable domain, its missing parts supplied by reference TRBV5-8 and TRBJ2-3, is EAGVTQSPTHLIKTRGQQATLRCSPISGHTSVYWYQQALGLGLQFLLWYDEGEERNRGNFPPRFSGRQFPNYSSELNVNALELEDSALYLCASSLGQGGENTDTQYFGPGTRLTVL.

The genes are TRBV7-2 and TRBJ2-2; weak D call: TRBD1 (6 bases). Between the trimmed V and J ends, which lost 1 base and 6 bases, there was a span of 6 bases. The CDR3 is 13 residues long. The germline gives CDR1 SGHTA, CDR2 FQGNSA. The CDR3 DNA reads TGTGCCAGCAGCTTAGACAGGGCCGGGGAGCTGTTTTTT. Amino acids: CASSLDRAGELFF.

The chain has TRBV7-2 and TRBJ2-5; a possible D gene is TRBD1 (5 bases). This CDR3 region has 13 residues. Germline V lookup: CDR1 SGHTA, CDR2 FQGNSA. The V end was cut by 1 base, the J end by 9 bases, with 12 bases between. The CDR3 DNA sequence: TGTGCCAGCAGCTTAGACAGGCCTGGGGCCCAGTACTTC. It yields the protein CASSLDRPGAQYF.

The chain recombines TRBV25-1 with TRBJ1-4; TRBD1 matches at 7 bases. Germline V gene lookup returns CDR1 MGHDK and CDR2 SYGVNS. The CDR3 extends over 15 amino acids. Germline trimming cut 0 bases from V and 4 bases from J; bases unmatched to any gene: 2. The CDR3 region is CASSEYRGSNEKLFF. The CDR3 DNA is TGTGCCAGCAGTGAATACAGGGGGAGTAATGAAAAACTGTTTTTT.

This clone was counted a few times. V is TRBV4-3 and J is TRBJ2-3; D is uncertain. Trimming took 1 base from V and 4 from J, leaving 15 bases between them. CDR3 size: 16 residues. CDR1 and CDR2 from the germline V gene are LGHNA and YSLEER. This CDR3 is CASSQALQSRADTQYF. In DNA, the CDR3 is TGCGCCAGCAGCCAAGCACTCCAGTCTAGAGCAGATACGCAGTATTTT.

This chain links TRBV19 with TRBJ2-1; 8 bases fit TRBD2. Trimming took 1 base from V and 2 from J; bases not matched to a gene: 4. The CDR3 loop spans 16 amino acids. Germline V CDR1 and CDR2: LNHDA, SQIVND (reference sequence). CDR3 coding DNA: TGTGCCAGTAGTATAGTTGGAGCGGGAGCCTACAATGAGCAGTTCTTC. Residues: CASSIVGAGAYNEQFF.

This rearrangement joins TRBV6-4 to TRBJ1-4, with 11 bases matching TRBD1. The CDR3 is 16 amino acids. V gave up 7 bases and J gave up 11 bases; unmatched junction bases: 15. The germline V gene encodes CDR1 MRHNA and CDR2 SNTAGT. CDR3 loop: CASTRDRGTSVGKLFF. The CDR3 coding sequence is TGTGCCAGCACCCGGGACAGGGGGACCTCCGTGGGGAAACTGTTTTTT.